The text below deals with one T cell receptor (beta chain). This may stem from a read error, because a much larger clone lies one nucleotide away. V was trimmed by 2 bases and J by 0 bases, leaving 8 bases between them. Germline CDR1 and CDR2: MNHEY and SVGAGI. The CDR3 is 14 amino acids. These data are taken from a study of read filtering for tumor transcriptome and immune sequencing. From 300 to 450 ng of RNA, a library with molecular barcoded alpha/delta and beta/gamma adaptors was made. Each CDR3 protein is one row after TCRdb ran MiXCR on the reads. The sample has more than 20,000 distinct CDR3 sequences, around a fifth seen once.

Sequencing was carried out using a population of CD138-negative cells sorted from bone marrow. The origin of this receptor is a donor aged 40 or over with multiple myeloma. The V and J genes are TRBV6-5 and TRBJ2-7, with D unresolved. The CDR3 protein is CASSYRNSSYEQYF. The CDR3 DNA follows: TGTGCCAGCAGTTACCGGAACAGCTCCTACGAGCAGTACTTC.